This T cell receptor (beta chain) was found in a study of cytomegalovirus exposure and HLA in healthy donors. Study observations and caveats: The Asian-associated ancestry cluster reportedly had fewer N-insertions than the approximately 670-donor mean in a later analysis. Cytomegalovirus status was reportedly diagnosed by the classifier with high specificity and sensitivity. As a later analysis revealed, the rate of TCR association differed by HLA locus, with DRB1 most and HLA-C fewest. Later analysis demonstrated an association between a missense DCLRE1C variant and TCR beta V- and J-gene trimming.

The PCR contained 60 Vbeta and 13 Jbeta primers. Repertoires were generated with immunoSEQ multiplex PCR, while TCRdb's copy carries only in-frame clones and drops some. Of around 150,000 clones listed, around 85% are singletons. Notes on this clone: The antigen remains unidentified.

Sequencing was performed on PBMCs. The receptor's source is a human donor in good health.

For the CDR3, the DNA is TGCGCCAGCAGTAAGGAGGGAACATCCGGAAACACCATATATTTT. Its translation is CASSKEGTSGNTIYF. The chain uses TRBV4-3 and TRBJ1-3; D ambiguous. The germline gives CDR1 LGHNA, CDR2 YSLEER. Trimming pared 6 bases from V and 4 bases from J, leaving 16 bases between. The CDR3 is made up of 15 amino acids.